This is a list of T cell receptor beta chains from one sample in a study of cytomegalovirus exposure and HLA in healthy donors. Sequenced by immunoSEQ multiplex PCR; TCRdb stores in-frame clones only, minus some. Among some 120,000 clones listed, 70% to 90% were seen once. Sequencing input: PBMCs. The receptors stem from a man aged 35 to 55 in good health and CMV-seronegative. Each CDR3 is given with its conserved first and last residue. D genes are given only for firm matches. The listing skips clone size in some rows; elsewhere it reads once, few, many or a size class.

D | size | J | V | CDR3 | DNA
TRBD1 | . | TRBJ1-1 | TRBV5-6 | CASSPTGTTEAFF | TGTGCCAGCAGCCCGACAGGGACCACTGAAGCTTTCTTT
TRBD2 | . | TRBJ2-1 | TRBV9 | CASSESGRATYNEQFF | TGTGCCAGCAGCGAGAGCGGGAGGGCCACCTACAATGAGCAGTTCTTC
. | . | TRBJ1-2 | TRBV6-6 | CASGQVSNYGYTF | TGTGCCAGTGGCCAGGTTTCGAACTATGGCTACACCTTC
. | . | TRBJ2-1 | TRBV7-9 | CASSLSVEQFF | TGTGCCAGCAGCTTATCAGTGGAGCAGTTCTTC
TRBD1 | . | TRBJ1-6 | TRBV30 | CAWSTGVDNSPLHF | TGTGCCTGGTCGACAGGGGTGGATAATTCACCCCTCCACTTT
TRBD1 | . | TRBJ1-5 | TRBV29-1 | CSATTGQGAWGNQPQHF | TGCAGCGCCACCACCGGGCAGGGGGCATGGGGCAATCAGCCCCAGCATTTT
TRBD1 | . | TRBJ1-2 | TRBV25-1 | CASSGDRGRLTGIYGYTF | TGTGCCAGCAGTGGGGACAGGGGGCGTTTGACGGGGATCTATGGCTACACCTTC
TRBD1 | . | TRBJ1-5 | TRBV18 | CASSRPTITGDDQPQHF | TGTGCCAGCTCACGTCCCACGATAACAGGGGATGACCAGCCCCAGCATTTT
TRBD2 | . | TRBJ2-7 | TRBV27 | CASSRGLAGAENEQYF | TGTGCCAGCAGTCGAGGACTAGCGGGAGCTGAAAACGAGCAGTACTTC
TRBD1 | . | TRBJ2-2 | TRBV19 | CATKRTGLNTGELFF | TGTGCCACCAAGAGGACAGGGCTGAACACCGGGGAGCTGTTTTTT
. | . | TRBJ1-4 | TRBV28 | CASRGQNEKLFF | TGTGCCAGTCGTGGACAGAATGAAAAACTGTTTTTT
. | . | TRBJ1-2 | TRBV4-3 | CASSLGWAGSQMGYGYTF | TGCGCCAGCAGCCTGGGGTGGGCAGGGTCCCAAATGGGCTATGGCTACACCTTC
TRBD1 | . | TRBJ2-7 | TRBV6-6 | CASSYSGTGSAYEQYF | TGTGCCAGCAGTTACTCCGGGACAGGGTCCGCTTACGAGCAGTACTTC
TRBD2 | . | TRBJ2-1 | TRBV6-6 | CASSPSGTLSYNEQFF | TGTGCCAGCAGTCCCAGCGGGACTCTCTCCTACAATGAGCAGTTCTTC
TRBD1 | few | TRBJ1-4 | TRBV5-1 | CASSSVDRVEKLFF | TGCGCCAGCAGCTCGGTGGACAGGGTCGAAAAACTGTTTTTT
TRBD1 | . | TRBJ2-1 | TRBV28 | CASSRQGAEAPFF | TGTGCCAGCAGTAGACAGGGGGCCGAAGCACCGTTCTTC
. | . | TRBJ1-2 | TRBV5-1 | CASSPESTGNPSGDGYTF | TGCGCCAGCAGCCCGGAAAGTACAGGGAACCCCTCCGGGGATGGCTACACCTTC
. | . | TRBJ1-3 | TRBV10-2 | CASSSTSSGNTIYF | TGCGCCAGCAGTTCAACCAGCTCTGGAAACACCATATATTTT
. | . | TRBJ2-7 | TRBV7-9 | CASSLASSEQYF | TGTGCCAGCAGCTTAGCGTCGTCGGAGCAGTACTTC
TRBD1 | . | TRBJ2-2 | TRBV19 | CASTIGQGGAGELFF | TGTGCCAGTACCATCGGACAGGGGGGGGCCGGGGAGCTGTTTTTT
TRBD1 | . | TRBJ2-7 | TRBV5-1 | CASSSGQGAAYEQYF | TGCGCCAGCAGCTCAGGACAGGGGGCGGCCTACGAGCAGTACTTC
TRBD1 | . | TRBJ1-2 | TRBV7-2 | CASSPEGGRVYGYTF | TGTGCCAGCAGCCCAGAAGGGGGCAGGGTCTATGGCTACACCTTC
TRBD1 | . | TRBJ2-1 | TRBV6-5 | CASIADRGTYNEQFF | TGTGCCAGCATAGCCGACAGGGGGACCTACAATGAGCAGTTCTTC
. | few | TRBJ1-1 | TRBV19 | CASSRGQHPNTEAFF | TGTGCCAGTAGTAGGGGCCAACACCCCAACACTGAAGCTTTCTTT
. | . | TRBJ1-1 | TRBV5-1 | CASSLGWGVVNTEAFF | TGCGCCAGCAGCTTAGGCTGGGGAGTTGTGAACACTGAAGCTTTCTTT
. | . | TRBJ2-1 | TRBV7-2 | CASKAGGTFYNEQFF | TGTGCCAGCAAAGCCGGCGGGACTTTCTACAATGAGCAGTTCTTC
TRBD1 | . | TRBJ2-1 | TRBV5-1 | CASSLEPTGDNEQFF | TGCGCCAGCAGCTTAGAGCCGACAGGGGACAATGAGCAGTTCTTC
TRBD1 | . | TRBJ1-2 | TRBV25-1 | CASSIAGGYGYTF | TGTGCCAGCAGCATAGCAGGGGGCTATGGCTACACCTTC
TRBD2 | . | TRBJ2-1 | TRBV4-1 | CASSQDPTGGSNEQFF | TGCGCCAGCAGCCAAGACCCCACGGGAGGGTCCAATGAGCAGTTCTTC
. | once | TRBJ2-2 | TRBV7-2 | CASSFKAGAGELFF | TGTGCCAGCAGCTTTAAGGCGGGCGCCGGGGAGCTGTTTTTT
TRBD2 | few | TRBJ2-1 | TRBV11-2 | CASSLLAGGQNEQFF | TGTGCCAGCAGCTTGCTAGCGGGAGGGCAGAATGAGCAGTTCTTC
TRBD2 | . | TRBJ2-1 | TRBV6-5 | CASSYDERGYNEQFF | TGTGCCAGCAGTTACGACGAGCGGGGGTACAATGAGCAGTTCTTC
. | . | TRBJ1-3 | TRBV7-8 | CASSSPRNTIYF | TGTGCCAGCAGCTCCCCAAGAAACACCATATATTTT
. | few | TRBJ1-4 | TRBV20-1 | CSAAGEKLFF | TGCAGTGCTGCCGGGGAAAAACTGTTTTTT
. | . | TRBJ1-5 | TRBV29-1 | CSVADTNQPQHF | TGCAGCGTTGCGGACACAAATCAGCCCCAGCATTTT
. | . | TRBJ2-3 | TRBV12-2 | CASARAPDTQYF | TGTGCAAGTGCGAGGGCCCCAGATACGCAGTATTTT
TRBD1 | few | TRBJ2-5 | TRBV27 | CASSRGTGAGEETQYF | TGTGCCAGCAGTCGGGGGACAGGGGCAGGGGAAGAGACCCAGTACTTC
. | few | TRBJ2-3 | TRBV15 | CATSEPADTQYF | TGTGCCACCAGCGAGCCGGCAGATACGCAGTATTTT
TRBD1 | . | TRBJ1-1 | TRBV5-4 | CASSFGQGNTEAFF | TGTGCCAGCAGCTTCGGACAGGGCAACACTGAAGCTTTCTTT
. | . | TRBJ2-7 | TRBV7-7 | CASSLNTGSNEQYF | TGTGCTAGCAGCCTAAACACGGGTTCAAACGAGCAGTACTTC
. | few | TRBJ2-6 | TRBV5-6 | CASSSSGRGEDGANVLTF | TGTGCCAGCAGCTCCTCCGGGAGAGGGGAGGATGGGGCCAACGTCCTGACTTTC